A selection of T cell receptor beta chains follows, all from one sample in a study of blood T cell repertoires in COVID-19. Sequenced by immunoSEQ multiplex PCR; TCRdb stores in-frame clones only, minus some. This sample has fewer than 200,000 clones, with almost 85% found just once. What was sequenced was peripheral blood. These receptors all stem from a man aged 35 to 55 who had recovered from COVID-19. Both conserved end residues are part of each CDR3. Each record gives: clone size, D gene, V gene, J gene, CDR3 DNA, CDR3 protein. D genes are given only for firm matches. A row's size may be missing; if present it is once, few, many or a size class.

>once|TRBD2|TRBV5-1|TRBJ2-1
TGCGCCAGCAGCTTGGAACTAGCGGGATCGTACAATGAGCAGTTCTTC
CASSLELAGSYNEQFF
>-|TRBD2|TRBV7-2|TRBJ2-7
TGTGCCAGCAGCTTAGGGGGGGGATCCTACGAGCAGTACTTC
CASSLGGGSYEQYF
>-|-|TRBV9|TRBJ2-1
TGTGCCAGCAGCGTAGCTGCGGGATCGGCTTCTGAGCAGTTCTTC
CASSVAAGSASEQFF
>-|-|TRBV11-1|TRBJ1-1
TGTGCCAGCAGCACTGACAGGAACACTGAAGCTTTCTTT
CASSTDRNTEAFF
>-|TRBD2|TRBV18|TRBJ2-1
TGTGCCAGCTCACCCAAGCAAGCGGGAGGCTACAATGAGCAGTTCTTC
CASSPKQAGGYNEQFF
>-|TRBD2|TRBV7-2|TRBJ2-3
TGTGCCAGCAGCTCCGGACTAGCGGGGGGAACAGATACGCAGTATTTT
CASSSGLAGGTDTQYF
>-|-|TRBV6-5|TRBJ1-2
TGTGCCAGCAGTTACTCGAGACGGGAGTATGGCTACACCTTC
CASSYSRREYGYTF
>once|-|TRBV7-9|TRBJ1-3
TGTGCCAGCAGCCTCCCGGGACTGATCACTGGAAACACCATATATTTT
CASSLPGLITGNTIYF
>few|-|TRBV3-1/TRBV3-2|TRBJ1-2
TGTGCCAGCAGCCATTCTGCTCTCGTCTTCGGCTATGGCTACACCTTC
CASSHSALVFGYGYTF
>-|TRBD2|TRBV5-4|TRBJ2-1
TGTGCCAGCAGCAGAACGGCGGGACTAGCGGACAATGAGCAGTTCTTC
CASSRTAGLADNEQFF
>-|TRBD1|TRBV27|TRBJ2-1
TGTGCCAGCAGTTTGGTGAAGGGGGCGTTTAATGAGCAGTTCTTC
CASSLVKGAFNEQFF
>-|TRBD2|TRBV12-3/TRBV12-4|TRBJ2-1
TGTGCCAGCACCTTGGGAGGGAATGAGCAGTTCTTC
CASTLGGNEQFF
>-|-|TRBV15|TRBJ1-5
TGTGCCACCAGCAGAGATCGAGTGGCGGGCAATCAGCCCCAGCATTTT
CATSRDRVAGNQPQHF
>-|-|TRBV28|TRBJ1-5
TGTGCCAGCACCCCAACAGGGAGTCAGCCCCAGCATTTT
CASTPTGSQPQHF